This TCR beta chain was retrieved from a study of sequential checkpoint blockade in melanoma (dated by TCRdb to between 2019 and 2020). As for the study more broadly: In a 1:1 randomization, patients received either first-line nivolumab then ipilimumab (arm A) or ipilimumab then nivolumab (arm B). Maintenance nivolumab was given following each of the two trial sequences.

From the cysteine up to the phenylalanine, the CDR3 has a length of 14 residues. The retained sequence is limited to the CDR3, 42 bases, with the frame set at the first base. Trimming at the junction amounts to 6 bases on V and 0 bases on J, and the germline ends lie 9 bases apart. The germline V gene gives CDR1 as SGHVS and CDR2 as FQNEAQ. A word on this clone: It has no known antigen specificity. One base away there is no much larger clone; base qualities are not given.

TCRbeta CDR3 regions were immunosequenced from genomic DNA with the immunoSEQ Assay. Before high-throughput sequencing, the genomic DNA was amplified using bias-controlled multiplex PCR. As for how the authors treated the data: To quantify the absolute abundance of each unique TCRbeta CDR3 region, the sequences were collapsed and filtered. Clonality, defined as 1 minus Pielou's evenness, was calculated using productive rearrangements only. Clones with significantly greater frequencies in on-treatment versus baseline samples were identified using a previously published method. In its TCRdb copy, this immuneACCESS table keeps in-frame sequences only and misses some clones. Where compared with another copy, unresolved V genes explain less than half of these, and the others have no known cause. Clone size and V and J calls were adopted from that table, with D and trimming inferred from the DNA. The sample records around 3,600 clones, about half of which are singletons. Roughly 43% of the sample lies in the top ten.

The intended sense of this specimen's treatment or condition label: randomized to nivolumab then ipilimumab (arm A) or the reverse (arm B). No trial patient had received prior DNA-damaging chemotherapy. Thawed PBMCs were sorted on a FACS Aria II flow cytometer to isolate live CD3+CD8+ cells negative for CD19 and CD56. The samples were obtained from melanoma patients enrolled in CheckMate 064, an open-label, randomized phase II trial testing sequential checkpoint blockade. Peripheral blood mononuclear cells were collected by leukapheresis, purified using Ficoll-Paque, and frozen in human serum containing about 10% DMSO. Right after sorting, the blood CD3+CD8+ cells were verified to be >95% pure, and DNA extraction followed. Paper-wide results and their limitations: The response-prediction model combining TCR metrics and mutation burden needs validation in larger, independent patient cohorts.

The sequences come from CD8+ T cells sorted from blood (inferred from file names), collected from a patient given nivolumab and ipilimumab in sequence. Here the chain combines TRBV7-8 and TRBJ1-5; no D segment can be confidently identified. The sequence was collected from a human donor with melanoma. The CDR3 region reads CASRVSNSNQPQHF. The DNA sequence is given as TGTGCCAGCAGAGTAAGCAATAGCAATCAGCCCCAGCATTTT.